The sequence of this T cell receptor beta chain was determined in a study of CD8+ T cells in alopecia areata. Background on the study: Administration of oral tofacitinib to treated patients was at 5 to 10 mg twice daily. Points from the study as a whole: It was less clear whether patients shared TCRs than it was in mice, possibly because of HLA.

Details on this clone: No antigen is known for it.

This CDR3 has 12 amino acids. Germline V gives CDR1 LGHNA, CDR2 YSLEER. Trimming took 0 bases from V and 11 from J, leaving 10 bases between them. Individuals with alopecia areata gave both lesional scalp punch biopsies and peripheral blood for collection. Extraction of RNA preceded its reverse transcription into cDNA, which served as the sequencing template. Here immunoSEQ multiplex PCR was the method, and the copy in TCRdb shows in-frame clones only, minus some. Among approximately 63,000 clones listed, roughly 60% were seen once. This clonotype originated in a human donor with alopecia areata. The sequences come from CD8+ T cells sorted from blood, collected at week 0. The chain uses TRBV4-3 and TRBJ1-2; no firm D call. CDR3 bases: TGCGCCAGCAGCCAAGATGGCCTGGTTTACACCTTC. This gives the protein CASSQDGLVYTF.